Following are 22 T cell receptor beta chains from one sample sequenced in a study of early T cells in non-severe SARS-CoV-2 infection (dated by TCRdb to about 2021). Library construction relied on 5' RACE. The data were produced on a NextSeq 500. Clones were called with MiXCR by TCRdb after fastp trimmed the public reads at Q25, and only in-frame beta chains were retained. Rows are combined by CDR3 protein, so each entry shows the most common genes and DNA. Present in this sample are more than 20,000 distinct CDR3 sequences, around 4% of which were seen just once. The leading ten clones occupy around 21% of the sample. Material for sequencing was whole blood. The receptors were gathered from an adult who was a healthcare worker with PCR-confirmed SARS-CoV-2 infection or an uninfected control (not recorded which).

The chain combines TRBV28 with TRBJ2-3; D not certain. CDR1 MDHEN and CDR2 SYDVKM come from the germline V gene. The V and J ends lost 5 bases and 0 bases respectively, with 18 bases between them. This CDR3 has 17 amino acids. DNA of the CDR3: TGTGCCAGCAGTCGAGACCACGGGCGAATAAGCACAGATACGCAGTATTTT. This gives the protein CASSRDHGRISTDTQYF.

There are many counts of this clonotype. The chain recombines TRBV6-2 or TRBV6-3 with TRBJ2-7, with 9 bases lining up with TRBD1. Germline CDR1 and CDR2: MNHEY and SVGEGT. The CDR3 length is 14 residues. With 6 bases clipped from V and 4 bases from J, the junction kept 7 bases outside the gene matches. The CDR3 DNA sequence: TGTGCCAGCAGCACTACAGGGGGCGCGTACGAGCAGTACTTC. This codes for CASSTTGGAYEQYF.

This clonotype was seen only a few times. The V call is TRBV29-1, the J call TRBJ2-1; 7 positions agree with TRBD2. V gave up 5 bases and J gave up 2 bases; unmatched junction bases: 9. This CDR3 region has 15 residues. The germline V gene encodes CDR1 SQVTM and CDR2 ANQGSEA. The CDR3 spells CSVTSEAGPYNEQFF. The CDR3 DNA follows: TGCAGCGTTACCTCGGAAGCGGGGCCCTACAATGAGCAGTTCTTC.

This clonotype was observed at least ten times. V is TRBV7-9 and J is TRBJ2-2, with no clear D. V gave up 4 bases and J gave up 4 bases, with 7 bases separating them. CDR3 length: 13 residues. Per germline, CDR1 SEHNR and CDR2 FQNEAQ (reference sequence). CDR3 bases: TGTGCCAGCAGCTATTTTCTCACCGGGGAGCTGTTTTTT. As protein: CASSYFLTGELFF.

This clonotype was counted many times. The rearrangement uses TRBV2 and TRBJ2-7; D not certain. V lost 6 bases and J 1 base, leaving 10 bases between the germline ends. The CDR3 runs to 13 residues. Germline CDR1 reads SNHLY; CDR2 reads FYNNEI. CDR3 amino acids: CASRPQKSYEQYF. CDR3 DNA: TGTGCCAGCAGGCCCCAAAAATCCTACGAGCAGTACTTC.

This clonotype was observed a few times. The gene calls are TRBV12-3 or TRBV12-4 and TRBJ2-1; 10 nucleotides agree with TRBD2. Trimming cost V 6 bases and J 4 bases; bases outside gene matches: 9. This CDR3 spans 16 amino acids. The CDR3 loop is CASRNSGTSAYNEQFF. CDR3 nucleotide sequence: TGTGCCAGCAGAAATAGTGGGACTAGCGCATACAATGAGCAGTTCTTC.

The chain is built from TRBV6-5 and TRBJ1-1; D perhaps matches TRBD1 (5 bases). Germline CDR1 is MNHEY and CDR2 is SVGAGI. CDR3 length: 15 residues. With 5 bases removed from V and 4 bases from J, the gap between germline ends came to 17 bases. Here the CDR3 DNA reads TGTGCCAGCAGTCGTCCGAGAGGGGCGGTCACTGAAGCTTTCTTT. Amino acids: CASSRPRGAVTEAFF.

This clonotype was counted ten times or more. The CDR3: CASSLAPPEGGYTF. In nucleotides, the CDR3 is TGTGCCAGCAGCTTAGCCCCACCGGAGGGTGGCTACACCTTC. The chain links TRBV7-2 to TRBJ1-2; D is uncertain. CDR1 and CDR2 from the germline V gene are SGHTA and FQGNSA. V was pared by 0 bases and J by 7 bases, with 12 bases between. The CDR3 loop spans 14 amino acids.

This clonotype has just a few counts. The chain combines TRBV28 with TRBJ1-2; D call uncertain. This CDR3 is 11 amino acids long. Trimming shortened V by 6 bases and J by 2 bases, and 4 bases separated the two germline ends. Germline V gene data show CDR1 as MDHEN and CDR2 as SYDVKM. DNA of the CDR3: TGTGCCAGCAGGGCGAACTATGGCTACACCTTC. Residues: CASRANYGYTF.

This clonotype was seen ten or more times. The V and J genes are TRBV20-1 and TRBJ2-1; 7 nucleotides align to TRBD2. Germline V gives CDR1 DFQATT, CDR2 SNEGSKA (reference sequence). With V trimmed by 6 bases and J by 7 bases, 15 bases remained unmatched. The CDR3 covers 15 residues. CDR3 nucleotide sequence: TGCAGTGCCCTGAGACTAGCCCAAAATTCTAATGAGCAGTTCTTC. This sequence encodes CSALRLAQNSNEQFF.

This clonotype was counted a few times. The chain uses TRBV7-9 and TRBJ2-2, with D perhaps TRBD1 (6 bases). There are 15 residues in the CDR3. The germline V and J ends were trimmed by 7 bases and 4 bases, with 16 bases remaining between them. Germline assignment: CDR1 SEHNR and CDR2 FQNEAQ (reference sequence). The CDR3 DNA follows: TGTGCCAGCACCCCAAGAGGGGGAAGCACCGGGGAGCTGTTTTTT. Translated: CASTPRGGSTGELFF.

The chain uses TRBV6-5 and TRBJ2-5; 12 bases fit TRBD2. The CDR3 extends over 15 amino acids. The V gene end was trimmed by 6 bases and the J gene end by 3 bases; junction bases not matched to a gene: 5. In germline, CDR1 is MNHEY, CDR2 SVGAGI. Written as DNA, the CDR3 is TGTGCCAGCAGCTCCACTAGCGGGAGGAAAGAGACCCAGTACTTC. It translates to CASSSTSGRKETQYF.

This sequence joins TRBV28 and TRBJ1-4; D unresolved. The V and J ends lost 8 bases and 5 bases respectively, with 15 bases between them. The CDR3 totals 14 residues. CDR1 is MDHEN and CDR2 is SYDVKM in the germline V gene. Here the CDR3 reads CASGWSGTNEKLFF. CDR3 coding DNA: TGTGCCAGCGGTTGGTCCGGAACAAATGAAAAACTGTTTTTT.

This clonotype was observed at least ten times. The chain employs TRBV7-3 and TRBJ2-1, with 7 positions matching TRBD2. J lost 8 bases, V lost 5 bases, and 15 bases had no gene match. Germline values: CDR1 SGHTA, CDR2 FQGTGA. The CDR3 sequence is 16 residues long. Here the CDR3 reads CASSPGRGLGRDEQFF. The CDR3 DNA is TGTGCCAGCAGCCCCGGGCGTGGACTAGGGCGGGATGAGCAGTTCTTC. Using reference TRBV7-3 and TRBJ2-1 for the parts outside the CDR3, the full variable domain is GAGVSQTPSNKVTEKGKYVELRCDPISGHTALYWYRQSLGQGPEFLIYFQGTGAADDSGLPNDRFFAVRPEGSVSTLKIQRTERGDSAVYLCASSPGRGLGRDEQFFGPGTRLTVL.

This clonotype occurred a few times. The V call is TRBV4-1, the J call TRBJ2-1, with D unclear. With 1 base removed from V and 3 bases from J, the gap between germline ends came to 13 bases. Germline-derived CDR1 and CDR2 are MGHRA and YSYEKL. The CDR3 loop spans 16 amino acids. CDR3 protein: CASSQVDLVNYNEQFF. CDR3 bases: TGCGCCAGCAGCCAAGTAGATCTAGTGAACTACAATGAGCAGTTCTTC.

In its sample, this clonotype ranks as medium-sized. This chain joins TRBV20-1 and TRBJ2-1; 10 nucleotides line up with TRBD2. Germline V gene data show CDR1 as DFQATT and CDR2 as SNEGSKA (reference sequence). Germline trimming cut 4 bases from V and 10 bases from J; bases unmatched to any gene: 10. The CDR3 consists of 14 residues. DNA of the CDR3: TGCAGTGCTACTGGGGGACTAGCGATCGAGGAGCAGTTCTTC. This encodes CSATGGLAIEEQFF.

Relative to its sample, this clonotype is medium-sized (0.01 to 0.1%). The V and J genes are TRBV9 and TRBJ2-2, with a weak D call TRBD2 (5 bases). CDR3 size: 17 residues. The germline V gene encodes CDR1 SGDLS and CDR2 YYNGEE. Deletions cut 4 bases from V and 3 bases from J, with 19 bases between. In nucleotides, the CDR3 is TGTGCCAGCAGCCGAGGACTTTCGGTTGATGACACCGGGGAGCTGTTTTTT. It specifies CASSRGLSVDDTGELFF.

V and J are TRBV19 and TRBJ2-1; 15 bases are a match to TRBD2. Germline V gene data show CDR1 as LNHDA and CDR2 as SQIVND (reference sequence). The CDR3 extends over 19 amino acids. The ends lost 0 bases at V and 8 bases at J; junction bases unmatched: 11. The CDR3 region has the DNA TGTGCCAGTAGTATAGATCCCCGGACTAGCGGGAGGGCCAGGGATGAGCAGTTCTTC. Translating it yields CASSIDPRTSGRARDEQFF. Looking up the rest from reference TRBV19 and TRBJ2-1 gives the full variable domain: DGGITQSPKYLFRKEGQNVTLSCEQNLNHDAMYWYRQDPGQGLRLIYYSQIVNDFQKGDIAEGYSVSREKKESFPLTVTSAQKNPTAFYLCASSIDPRTSGRARDEQFFGPGTRLTVL.

Ten or more counts support this clonotype. The V call is TRBV7-2, the J call TRBJ1-1; D is ambiguous. Germline values: CDR1 SGHTA, CDR2 FQGNSA. V shed 4 bases and J shed 8 bases, with 2 bases lying between them. The CDR3 extends over 9 amino acids. The CDR3 spells CASSWEAFF. CDR3 nucleotides: TGTGCCAGCAGCTGGGAAGCTTTCTTT.

At least ten counts were recorded for this clonotype. CDR3 bases: TGTGCCAGCAGCTTACGGGAAGAAGACTATGGCTACACCTTC. Its translation: CASSLREEDYGYTF. J is TRBJ1-2 and V is TRBV7-8; D unclear. V was shortened by 2 bases and J by 3 bases, with 10 bases between the two germline ends. The germline gives CDR1 SGHVS, CDR2 FQNEAQ. The CDR3 length is 14 residues.

This clonotype has a count of ten or more. The J gene is TRBJ2-1, the V gene TRBV12-3 or TRBV12-4; TRBD2 agrees at 10 bases. The CDR3 is made up of 18 amino acids. V dropped 0 bases and J dropped 7; count of bases not matched to a gene: 12. The CDR3 loop is CASSLATGSGRAMNEQFF. The CDR3 DNA reads as TGTGCCAGCAGTTTAGCGACCGGGAGCGGGAGGGCCATGAATGAGCAGTTCTTC.

This clonotype was detected ten times or more. This chain uses TRBV12-3 or TRBV12-4 with TRBJ2-7; 10 nucleotides line up with TRBD1. The CDR3 spans 14 residues. After removal of 4 bases from V and 4 bases from J, the junction contained 4 bases not matched to a gene. CDR3 amino acids: CASSSDRGKYEQYF. The CDR3 nucleotides are TGTGCCAGCAGTTCGGACAGGGGGAAGTACGAGCAGTACTTC.